These T cell receptor beta chains were read from a single sample in a study of cytomegalovirus exposure and HLA in healthy donors. Assay: immunoSEQ multiplex PCR; the TCRdb copy retains only in-frame clones and omits some. The sample lists 200,000 or so clones, roughly 87% occurring once. Sequencing used PBMCs. The source is a girl less than two years old in good health and CMV-seronegative. Each CDR3 is given with its conserved first and last residue. The D gene is left open where the match is weak. Clone sizes are given selectively: once, few, many, or a class where the clone is expanded.

J gene: TRBJ1-6
V gene: TRBV6-5
D gene: TRBD1
clone size: -
CDR3 length: 16
CDR3 DNA: TGTGCCAGCAGTTATGGGGACAGGGGGTCTAATTCACCCCTCCACTTT
CDR3 protein: CASSYGDRGSNSPLHF

J gene: TRBJ2-2
V gene: TRBV4-1
D gene: -
clone size: -
CDR3 length: 15
CDR3 DNA: TGCGCCAGCAGCCAAGAAATGACAGTAGCCGGGGAGCTGTTTTTT
CDR3 protein: CASSQEMTVAGELFF

J gene: TRBJ2-7
V gene: TRBV10-3
D gene: TRBD1
clone size: -
CDR3 length: 15
CDR3 DNA: TGTGCCATCAGTGAGGGCCGGGACAGCCTTTCCCGGCTTAGGTTC
CDR3 protein: CAISEGRDSLSRLRF

J gene: TRBJ1-3
V gene: TRBV4-1
D gene: TRBD1
clone size: -
CDR3 length: 18
CDR3 DNA: TGCGCCAGCAGCCAAGATTCCGACAGGGGCTCCTCTGGAAACACCATATATTTT
CDR3 protein: CASSQDSDRGSSGNTIYF

J gene: TRBJ1-2
V gene: TRBV29-1
D gene: -
clone size: -
CDR3 length: 14
CDR3 DNA: TGCAGCGTTGAGGGGAGGACGGGGGGCTATGGCTACACCTTC
CDR3 protein: CSVEGRTGGYGYTF

J gene: TRBJ2-1
V gene: TRBV7-3
D gene: TRBD2
clone size: -
CDR3 length: 15
CDR3 DNA: TGTGCCAGCAGCTCAACTAGCGGGAGAGGCAATGAGCAGTTCTTC
CDR3 protein: CASSSTSGRGNEQFF

J gene: TRBJ2-3
V gene: TRBV7-9
D gene: TRBD2
clone size: -
CDR3 length: 16
CDR3 DNA: TGTGCCAGCAGCTTAGCGCGGGGGGGCGGAACAGATACGCAGTATTTT
CDR3 protein: CASSLARGGGTDTQYF

J gene: TRBJ2-1
V gene: TRBV5-1
D gene: TRBD2
clone size: once
CDR3 length: 14
CDR3 DNA: TGCGCCAGCAGCGAGGGACTAGCGGGAGGGCCAAAGTTCTTC
CDR3 protein: CASSEGLAGGPKFF

J gene: TRBJ2-7
V gene: TRBV10-1
D gene: -
clone size: -
CDR3 length: 15
CDR3 DNA: TGCGCCAGCAGTGAGTCGTCAGGTAATCGGTACGAGCAGTACTTC
CDR3 protein: CASSESSGNRYEQYF

J gene: TRBJ2-1
V gene: TRBV4-1
D gene: -
clone size: once
CDR3 length: 14
CDR3 DNA: TGCGCCAGCAGCCGCACCGGACAAACTAATGAGCAGTTCTTC
CDR3 protein: CASSRTGQTNEQFF

J gene: TRBJ2-5
V gene: TRBV4-1
D gene: -
clone size: -
CDR3 length: 16
CDR3 DNA: TGCGCCAGCAGCCATTATACCGGGACAAACCAAGAGACCCAGTACTTC
CDR3 protein: CASSHYTGTNQETQYF

J gene: TRBJ2-3
V gene: TRBV27
D gene: -
clone size: -
CDR3 length: 17
CDR3 DNA: TGTGCCAGCAGTTTACTGCCTCTAGGGGGAGCTTCAGATACGCAGTATTTT
CDR3 protein: CASSLLPLGGASDTQYF

J gene: TRBJ2-7
V gene: TRBV4-1
D gene: TRBD1
clone size: -
CDR3 length: 16
CDR3 DNA: TGCGCCAGCAGCCAGGATTGGGACAGGTTAAGGAACGAGCAGTACTTC
CDR3 protein: CASSQDWDRLRNEQYF

J gene: TRBJ2-1
V gene: TRBV4-2
D gene: TRBD2
clone size: few
CDR3 length: 17
CDR3 DNA: TGTGCCAGCAGCCAAGACCCTTCTAGCGGGGAGGCCGGTGAGCAGTTCTTC
CDR3 protein: CASSQDPSSGEAGEQFF

J gene: TRBJ2-1
V gene: TRBV10-3
D gene: TRBD2
clone size: -
CDR3 length: 14
CDR3 DNA: TGTGCCATCGCCTTTAGGGCGGGAGAAGATGAGCAGTTCTTC
CDR3 protein: CAIAFRAGEDEQFF

J gene: TRBJ1-6
V gene: TRBV5-1
D gene: TRBD1
clone size: -
CDR3 length: 14
CDR3 DNA: TGCGCCAGCTCCTCGGGACAGTTCGATTCACCCCTCCACTTT
CDR3 protein: CASSSGQFDSPLHF

J gene: TRBJ2-7
V gene: TRBV5-1
D gene: -
clone size: -
CDR3 length: 16
CDR3 DNA: TGCGCCAGCAGCCATGGGACACCCGATTATTCCTACGAGCAGTACTTC
CDR3 protein: CASSHGTPDYSYEQYF

J gene: TRBJ2-1
V gene: TRBV6-5
D gene: TRBD1
clone size: once
CDR3 length: 11
CDR3 DNA: TGTGCCACCTTAAGGGGGCTCGAGCAGTTCTTC
CDR3 protein: CATLRGLEQFF

J gene: TRBJ1-1
V gene: TRBV30
D gene: -
clone size: few
CDR3 length: 12
CDR3 DNA: TGTGCCTGGAGTCCCACCGAGTTGGAAGCTTTCTTT
CDR3 protein: CAWSPTELEAFF

J gene: TRBJ2-3
V gene: TRBV9
D gene: TRBD2
clone size: -
CDR3 length: 14
CDR3 DNA: TGTGCCAGCAGCCCGCGCGAATGGGCTAGCGGGGACCATTTT
CDR3 protein: CASSPREWASGDHF

J gene: TRBJ1-2
V gene: TRBV6-5
D gene: -
clone size: -
CDR3 length: 15
CDR3 DNA: TGTGCCAGCTCAAAAGAAGGACAGTTTGGCTATGGCTACACCTTC
CDR3 protein: CASSKEGQFGYGYTF

J gene: TRBJ2-1
V gene: TRBV7-8
D gene: TRBD2
clone size: -
CDR3 length: 15
CDR3 DNA: TGTGCCAGCAGCTTAGTCGGGGGGACCTACAATGAGCAGTTCTTC
CDR3 protein: CASSLVGGTYNEQFF

J gene: TRBJ1-2
V gene: TRBV18
D gene: -
clone size: -
CDR3 length: 14
CDR3 DNA: TGTGCCAGCTCACCAGACAGGCCGACGGATGGCTACACCTTC
CDR3 protein: CASSPDRPTDGYTF

J gene: TRBJ2-3
V gene: TRBV20-1
D gene: -
clone size: -
CDR3 length: 11
CDR3 DNA: TGCAGTGCAGAGTCCACAGATACGCAGTATTTT
CDR3 protein: CSAESTDTQYF

J gene: TRBJ2-6
V gene: TRBV4-2
D gene: TRBD2
clone size: -
CDR3 length: 16
CDR3 DNA: TGTGCCAGCAGCCAAGCGGGAGGGAGTGGGGCCAACGTCCTGACTTTC
CDR3 protein: CASSQAGGSGANVLTF

J gene: TRBJ2-3
V gene: TRBV7-9
D gene: TRBD1
clone size: once
CDR3 length: 17
CDR3 DNA: TGTGCCAGCAGCTTAGGGGACAGGGGACCCCCCTTGGATACGCAGTATTTT
CDR3 protein: CASSLGDRGPPLDTQYF

J gene: TRBJ2-2
V gene: TRBV5-1
D gene: -
clone size: -
CDR3 length: 16
CDR3 DNA: TGCGCCAGCAGCCCGGACAGCCAAAGAATCCCCGGGGAGCTGTTTTTT
CDR3 protein: CASSPDSQRIPGELFF

J gene: TRBJ2-7
V gene: TRBV5-4
D gene: TRBD2
clone size: -
CDR3 length: 14
CDR3 DNA: TGTGCCAGCAGCTTAGCGGGAGGGCAGAACGAGCAGTACTTC
CDR3 protein: CASSLAGGQNEQYF

J gene: TRBJ2-1
V gene: TRBV7-6
D gene: -
clone size: -
CDR3 length: 13
CDR3 DNA: TGTGCCAGCAGCCGGGGACTTAACAATGAGCAGTTCTTC
CDR3 protein: CASSRGLNNEQFF

J gene: TRBJ2-5
V gene: TRBV5-5
D gene: -
clone size: once
CDR3 length: 14
CDR3 DNA: TGTGCCAGCAGCTTGATGACAGCCAAAGAGACCCAGTACTTC
CDR3 protein: CASSLMTAKETQYF

J gene: TRBJ1-1
V gene: TRBV27
D gene: TRBD1
clone size: -
CDR3 length: 14
CDR3 DNA: TGTGCCAGCAGCAGACAGGGCCACTACACTGAAGCTTTCTTT
CDR3 protein: CASSRQGHYTEAFF

J gene: TRBJ1-1
V gene: TRBV7-3
D gene: TRBD1
clone size: -
CDR3 length: 16
CDR3 DNA: TGTGCCAGCAGCCGTACAGGGGAGCGGAGGTTCACTGAAGCTTTCTTT
CDR3 protein: CASSRTGERRFTEAFF

J gene: TRBJ2-3
V gene: TRBV5-1
D gene: TRBD1
clone size: few
CDR3 length: 14
CDR3 DNA: TGCGCCAGCAGCACCGGACAGGGAACAGATACGCAGTATTTT
CDR3 protein: CASSTGQGTDTQYF

J gene: TRBJ1-5
V gene: TRBV7-9
D gene: -
clone size: -
CDR3 length: 15
CDR3 DNA: TGTGCCAGCAGCTTTGGGGGCTTGGGCAATCAGCCCCAGCATTTT
CDR3 protein: CASSFGGLGNQPQHF

J gene: TRBJ2-5
V gene: TRBV13
D gene: TRBD2
clone size: once
CDR3 length: 14
CDR3 DNA: TGTGCCAGCAGCTTTAGCGGGCCGCCAGAGACCCAGTACTTC
CDR3 protein: CASSFSGPPETQYF

J gene: TRBJ1-5
V gene: TRBV6-1
D gene: -
clone size: -
CDR3 length: 15
CDR3 DNA: TGTGCCAGCAGTGAAGGGAGGGACCTTGCTCAGCCCCAGCATTTT
CDR3 protein: CASSEGRDLAQPQHF

J gene: TRBJ1-1
V gene: TRBV5-4
D gene: TRBD1
clone size: -
CDR3 length: 16
CDR3 DNA: TGTGCCAGCAGCTTGGCAATGGGACAGGGCGGAACTGAAGCTTTCTTT
CDR3 protein: CASSLAMGQGGTEAFF